This TCR beta chain was recovered during a study of CD8+CD57+ T cells in acquired aplastic anemia. TCR beta VDJ and CDR3 profiling used genomic DNA as template. TCRdb redid the calling of the reads with MiXCR, one entry per CDR3 protein. The sample carries 180,000 or so distinct CDR3 sequences, about three fifths recorded once. Trimming took off 0 bases at V and 9 bases at J, with 12 bases between the two ends. The CDR3 contains 15 residues. The germline gives CDR1 MRHNA, CDR2 SNTAGT. Before being chosen for sequencing, patients had shown CD8+CD57+ cell expansion by flow cytometry. The sample was sorted CD4+, CD8+, or CD8+CD57+ T cells (not recorded which) from PBMCs. The chain combines TRBV6-4 with TRBJ1-6, with D possibly being TRBD1 (6 bases). The clonotype originates from a human donor with aplastic anemia. The CDR3 nucleotides read TGTGCCAGCAGTGACTCCGGTGGACAGACTTCACCCCTCCACTTT. This encodes CASSDSGGQTSPLHF.